The rows below give T cell receptor beta chains drawn from one sample of a study of T-cell reconstitution after alpha-beta-depleted transplantation in children. One entry per CDR3 protein, called by TCRdb with MiXCR from the PCR reads. The top ten clones hold approximately 11% of a sample with around 300,000 distinct CDR3 sequences, approximately 23% of them seen once. The sample was PBMCs, mostly from graft donor cells, taken 180 days after TCRalphabeta/CD19-depleted stem cell transplant. Every receptor here comes from a male patient between 5 and 17 years old who had a stem cell transplant for acute lymphoblastic leukemia, so the T cells may come from the graft donor. Each CDR3 is given with its conserved first and last residue. A D gene is named only where the DNA matches it firmly. Where a row states a size, it is once, few, many or the class of an expanded clone; other rows omit it.

CDR3	DNA	V	size	D	J
CASSLYVGTGDFAEAFF	TGTGCCAGCAGCTTATACGTTGGGACAGGGGACTTTGCTGAAGCTTTCTTT	TRBV7-9	.	TRBD1	TRBJ1-1
CASSPSGSVYEQYF	TGCGCCAGCAGCCCCAGCGGGAGCGTCTACGAGCAGTACTTC	TRBV5-1	few	TRBD2	TRBJ2-7
CASSSVSVEQYF	TGTGCCAGCAGTTCAGTGTCGGTCGAGCAGTACTTC	TRBV28	.	.	TRBJ2-7
CASSFALGSYNEQFF	TGTGCCAGCAGCTTCGCCTTAGGTAGCTACAATGAGCAGTTCTTC	TRBV11-2	.	.	TRBJ2-1
CAISDVARERDEQFF	TGTGCCATCAGTGATGTCGCGCGTGAGAGGGATGAGCAGTTCTTC	TRBV10-3	few	.	TRBJ2-1
CASSLGLAIEQYF	TGCGCCAGCAGCTTAGGACTAGCTATCGAGCAGTACTTC	TRBV5-1	few	TRBD2	TRBJ2-7
CASSVGTGGSGANVLTF	TGCGCCAGCAGCGTCGGGACAGGGGGCTCTGGGGCCAACGTCCTGACTTTC	TRBV5-1	few	TRBD1	TRBJ2-6
CASRETGMDTGELFF	TGTGCCAGCAGGGAGACAGGGATGGACACCGGGGAGCTGTTTTTT	TRBV11-2	.	TRBD1	TRBJ2-2
CASSLAREDRADEQYF	TGTGCCAGCAGCTTAGCGAGGGAGGACAGGGCCGACGAGCAGTACTTC	TRBV7-6	few	TRBD1	TRBJ2-7
CASSRGVGVSAYEQYF	TGTGCCAGCTCGCGCGGGGTCGGGGTATCGGCCTACGAGCAGTACTTC	TRBV9	.	.	TRBJ2-7
CASSLVFSGMKDTQYF	TGTGCCAGCAGCTTAGTGTTTAGCGGGATGAAAGATACGCAGTATTTT	TRBV7-6	.	TRBD2	TRBJ2-3
CASFASDNYGYTF	TGTGCCAGCTTTGCGAGTGACAACTATGGCTACACCTTC	TRBV6-1	few	.	TRBJ1-2
CASSWTGGMTYEQYF	TGTGCCAGCAGTTGGACAGGGGGTATGACCTACGAGCAGTACTTC	TRBV27	.	TRBD1	TRBJ2-7
CATSDIGYNEQFF	TGTGCCACCAGTGATATCGGATACAATGAGCAGTTCTTC	TRBV24-1	few	.	TRBJ2-1
CASSKGKTTDTQYF	TGTGCCAGCAGCAAAGGGAAGACCACAGATACGCAGTATTTT	TRBV21-1	.	.	TRBJ2-3
CASRNGHTWGNEQFF	TGCGCCAGCAGGAACGGGCACACCTGGGGAAATGAGCAGTTCTTC	TRBV5-1	.	.	TRBJ2-1
CASSVGTSYEQFF	TGTGCCAGCAGCGTGGGGACTAGCTATGAGCAGTTCTTC	TRBV5-6	few	TRBD2	TRBJ2-1
CASSPLTPWTSGLTDTQYF	TGTGCCAGCAGCCCCCTGACTCCCTGGACTAGCGGGTTGACAGATACGCAGTATTTT	TRBV3-1	.	TRBD2	TRBJ2-3
CASSFFGLAGGRETQYF	TGCGCCAGCAGCTTCTTCGGACTAGCGGGAGGAAGAGAGACCCAGTACTTC	TRBV5-1	.	TRBD2	TRBJ2-5
CASSDLLGGHLDTDTQYF	TGTGCCAGCAGCGACCTCCTGGGTGGGCACCTCGACACAGATACGCAGTATTTT	TRBV2	.	.	TRBJ2-3
CASRTGGSTDTQYF	TGTGCCAGCAGGACTGGCGGGAGCACAGATACGCAGTATTTT	TRBV6-1	.	.	TRBJ2-3
CSVARELGYGYTF	TGCAGCGTAGCTCGGGAGCTTGGCTATGGCTACACCTTC	TRBV29-1	.	.	TRBJ1-2
CASSPQTSGRAMQYF	TGTGCCAGCAGCCCACAGACTAGCGGGAGGGCCATGCAGTACTTC	TRBV7-9	few	TRBD2	TRBJ2-7
CASSLWSRGVGTDTQYF	TGCGCCAGCAGCTTGTGGTCCCGGGGAGTGGGCACAGATACGCAGTATTTT	TRBV5-1	.	.	TRBJ2-3
CSVDLVSRGRAQETQYF	TGCAGCGTTGATCTAGTGTCTCGGGGTAGGGCACAAGAGACCCAGTACTTC	TRBV29-1	.	.	TRBJ2-5
CSTRTNTGELFF	TGCAGCACCCGGACGAACACCGGGGAGCTGTTTTTT	TRBV29-1	many	.	TRBJ2-2
CASSLAGTQTQYF	TGTGCCAGCAGCTTAGCGGGAACCCAGACCCAGTACTTC	TRBV7-2	.	.	TRBJ2-5
CASRSDYYNEQFF	TGTGCCAGCAGGTCGGACTACTACAATGAGCAGTTCTTC	TRBV9	.	.	TRBJ2-1
CASRGVEAGGPPEQYF	TGTGCCAGCAGAGGGGTCGAGGCGGGAGGGCCTCCCGAGCAGTACTTC	TRBV27	.	TRBD2	TRBJ2-7
CASSRGLAGGPVYEQYF	TGCGCCAGCAGCCGGGGACTAGCGGGAGGGCCCGTCTACGAGCAGTACTTC	TRBV5-1	few	TRBD2	TRBJ2-7
CASSQVGLALQETQYF	TGCGCCAGCAGCCAAGTCGGACTAGCCCTACAAGAGACCCAGTACTTC	TRBV4-1	many	TRBD2	TRBJ2-5
CATSSRGELTNEQYF	TGTGCCACCAGCAGCCGAGGAGAATTGACTAACGAGCAGTACTTC	TRBV15	few	.	TRBJ2-7
CATADSSYEQYF	TGTGCCACCGCGGACAGCTCCTACGAGCAGTACTTC	TRBV24-1	few	.	TRBJ2-7
CASSGDASGRAGELFF	TGTGCCAGCAGTGGAGATGCTAGCGGGAGGGCCGGGGAGCTGTTTTTT	TRBV9	.	TRBD2	TRBJ2-2
CASSVGTGATEAFF	TGTGCCAGCAGCGTAGGTACCGGGGCCACTGAAGCTTTCTTT	TRBV9	few	.	TRBJ1-1
CSAVPGLAGIQFF	TGCAGTGCAGTACCGGGACTAGCGGGAATTCAGTTCTTC	TRBV20-1	few	TRBD2	TRBJ2-1
CSAMTGSSYEQYF	TGCAGTGCTATGACTGGCTCTTCCTACGAGCAGTACTTC	TRBV20-1	few	.	TRBJ2-7
CASSYRGTNHEQYF	TGTGCCAGCAGTTATAGGGGGACCAACCACGAGCAGTACTTC	TRBV6-2/TRBV6-3	few	.	TRBJ2-7
CASRGWNSPLHF	TGTGCCAGCCGGGGCTGGAATTCACCCCTCCACTTT	TRBV19	.	.	TRBJ1-6
CASSQYDYSGGYTF	TGTGCCAGCAGCCAATATGATTACTCAGGAGGCTACACCTTC	TRBV14	.	.	TRBJ1-2
CATSQFRDRGYEQYF	TGTGCCACCAGCCAATTCCGGGACAGGGGTTACGAGCAGTACTTC	TRBV15	.	TRBD1	TRBJ2-7
CASSPNPSGYTDTQYF	TGTGCCAGCTCACCAAATCCTAGCGGATACACAGATACGCAGTATTTT	TRBV18	.	TRBD2	TRBJ2-3
CASSLLTVGGEAFF	TGTGCCAGCAGCTTACTTACCGTCGGGGGTGAAGCTTTCTTT	TRBV7-9	few	.	TRBJ1-1
CSVEGLGEQYF	TGCAGCGTTGAAGGTCTAGGCGAGCAGTACTTC	TRBV29-1	many	.	TRBJ2-7
CASSLVSGTGSDTQYF	TGCGCCAGCAGCTTGGTCTCCGGGACAGGGTCAGATACGCAGTATTTT	TRBV5-1	.	TRBD1	TRBJ2-3
CASSFAYPREKNTQYF	TGTGCCAGCAGCTTTGCCTATCCGAGAGAAAAAAATACGCAGTATTTT	TRBV7-2	.	.	TRBJ2-3
CASSPRTGVPYEQYF	TGTGCCAGCAGCCCTCGGACGGGTGTCCCCTACGAGCAGTACTTC	TRBV7-6	many	.	TRBJ2-7
CASAGGSTDTQYF	TGTGCCAGCGCGGGCGGGAGCACAGATACGCAGTATTTT	TRBV3-1	.	.	TRBJ2-3
CSVEDCPDGYNEQFF	TGCAGCGTTGAAGATTGCCCGGACGGCTACAATGAGCAGTTCTTC	TRBV29-1	few	.	TRBJ2-1
CSASQPRDEQFF	TGCAGTGCTAGTCAACCGAGGGATGAGCAGTTCTTC	TRBV20-1	.	.	TRBJ2-1
CASSLVRGGEQYF	TGCGCCAGCAGCTTGGTACGGGGAGGGGAGCAGTACTTC	TRBV5-1	few	TRBD2	TRBJ2-7
CASSLGQGQPQHF	TGCGCCAGCAGCTTGGGACAGGGACAGCCCCAGCATTTT	TRBV5-1	.	TRBD1	TRBJ1-5
CASSYGQTNTGELFF	TGTGCCAGCAGTTACGGACAGACGAACACCGGGGAGCTGTTTTTT	TRBV6-5	many	.	TRBJ2-2
CASSATGQTFNEKLFF	TGCGCCAGCAGCGCAACGGGACAGACCTTTAATGAAAAACTGTTTTTT	TRBV5-1	.	TRBD1	TRBJ1-4
CASKAGLTYNEQFF	TGTGCCAGCAAGGCAGGCTTGACCTACAATGAGCAGTTCTTC	TRBV9	few	.	TRBJ2-1
CASRITGRETQYF	TGTGCCAGCAGGATCACAGGGAGAGAGACCCAGTACTTC	TRBV25-1	few	.	TRBJ2-5
CASSLVPGLAFTGELFF	TGCGCCAGCAGCTTGGTTCCGGGACTAGCGTTCACCGGGGAGCTGTTTTTT	TRBV5-1	.	TRBD2	TRBJ2-2
CASSRRNSQETQYF	TGCGCCAGCAGCCGACGGAACAGTCAAGAGACCCAGTACTTC	TRBV5-1	few	.	TRBJ2-5
CASSLGHRGQETQYF	TGTGCCAGCAGCTTAGGCCACAGGGGCCAAGAGACCCAGTACTTC	TRBV11-2	once	TRBD1	TRBJ2-5
CASRTGAVEQFF	TGTGCCAGCAGGACCGGGGCCGTGGAGCAGTTCTTC	TRBV6-5	.	.	TRBJ2-1